This TCR beta chain was recorded in a study of blood T cell repertoires in COVID-19. Study summary: The origin of the acute and convalescent COVID-19 samples was the United States, Italy and Spain.

The Seattle site enrolled patients during active infection and followed them longitudinally. With V trimmed by 8 bases and J by 3 bases, 6 bases remained unmatched. CDR1 is PRHDT and CDR2 is FYEKMQ in the germline V gene (reference sequence). The CDR3 loop spans 13 amino acids. Clones were sequenced by immunoSEQ multiplex PCR, and TCRdb holds only the in-frame ones, with some missing. The sample shows 200,000 to 250,000 clones, 83% of them seen only once. The chain joins TRBV13 to TRBJ2-7; 8 bases are a match to TRBD2. This clonotype originated in a woman aged 30 to 39 with COVID-19, enrolled during active disease. Input material: peripheral blood. This CDR3 reads CASARGGHYEQYF. As DNA, the CDR3 is TGTGCCAGCGCACGGGGGGGGCACTACGAGCAGTACTTC.